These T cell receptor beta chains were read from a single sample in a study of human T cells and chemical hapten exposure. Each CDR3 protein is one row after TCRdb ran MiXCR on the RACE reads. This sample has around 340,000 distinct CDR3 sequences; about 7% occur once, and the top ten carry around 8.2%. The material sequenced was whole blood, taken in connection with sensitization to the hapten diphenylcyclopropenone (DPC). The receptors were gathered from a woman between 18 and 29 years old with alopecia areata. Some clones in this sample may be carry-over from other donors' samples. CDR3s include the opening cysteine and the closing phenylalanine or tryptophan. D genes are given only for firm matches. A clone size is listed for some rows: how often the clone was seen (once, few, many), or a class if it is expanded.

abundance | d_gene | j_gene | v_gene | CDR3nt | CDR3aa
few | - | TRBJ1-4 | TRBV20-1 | TGCAGTGCTAGAGCCACAGGGTTCAATGAAAAACTGTTTTTT | CSARATGFNEKLFF
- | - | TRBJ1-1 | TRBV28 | TGTGCCAGCAGTTTAAACGGCAGGGAAGCTTTCTTT | CASSLNGREAFF
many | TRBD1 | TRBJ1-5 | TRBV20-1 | TGCAGTGCTTCTACAGGGGGCGCTGGCAATCAGCCCCAGCATTTT | CSASTGGAGNQPQHF
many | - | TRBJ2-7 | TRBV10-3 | TGTGCCATCGGACGTTCCTACGAGCAGTACTTC | CAIGRSYEQYF
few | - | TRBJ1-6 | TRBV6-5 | TGTGCCAGCAGCGGAGTGGTTTCGGGGAATTCACCCCTCCACTTT | CASSGVVSGNSPLHF
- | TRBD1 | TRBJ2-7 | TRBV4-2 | TGTGCCAGCAGCCAACCTGGACAGGACCACCACGAGCAGTACTTC | CASSQPGQDHHEQYF
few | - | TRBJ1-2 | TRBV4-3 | TGCGCCAGCAGTCGCGGGCAGCTAAACTATGGCTACACCTTC | CASSRGQLNYGYTF
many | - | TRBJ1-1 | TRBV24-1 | TGTGCCACCAGGCAGGGGCATAACACTGAAGCTTTCTTT | CATRQGHNTEAFF
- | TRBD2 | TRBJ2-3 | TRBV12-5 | TGTGCTAGTGGTTCCGGACTAGCGGGGGGCCCATCAGATACGCAGTATTTT | CASGSGLAGGPSDTQYF
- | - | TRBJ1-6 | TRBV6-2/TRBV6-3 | TGTGCCAGCAGTGCCGGGTTTGCGACTTCACCCCTCCACTTT | CASSAGFATSPLHF
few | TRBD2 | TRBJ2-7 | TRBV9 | TGTGCCAGCAGCGTAGCAGGGCAGGGAGGGAACGAGCAGTACTTC | CASSVAGQGGNEQYF
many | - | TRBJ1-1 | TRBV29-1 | TGCAGCGTTGATGGGACAATGAACACTGAAGCTTTCTTT | CSVDGTMNTEAFF
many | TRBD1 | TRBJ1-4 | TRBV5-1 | TGCGCCAGCAGCCAGCGGGCAGGGGGCGAAGCTAATGAAAAACTGTTTTTT | CASSQRAGGEANEKLFF
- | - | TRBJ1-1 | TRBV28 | TGTGCCAGCAGTTTAGGGATTGGAGAAGCTTTCTTT | CASSLGIGEAFF
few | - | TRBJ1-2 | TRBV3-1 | TGTGCCAGCAGCCAAGATCGGTGGGCAGGGAGCTACTATGGCTACACCTTC | CASSQDRWAGSYYGYTF
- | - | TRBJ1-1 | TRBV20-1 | TGCAGTGCCCGACCCCCCCAGTTTAACACTGAAGCTTTCTTT | CSARPPQFNTEAFF
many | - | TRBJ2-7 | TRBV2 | TGTGCCAGCAGCGGACCGGCCTCGGGGCAGTACTTC | CASSGPASGQYF
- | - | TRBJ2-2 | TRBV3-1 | TGTGCCAGCAGCCAAGATGTGGCGGGGGCCGACACCGGGGAGCTGTTTTTT | CASSQDVAGADTGELFF
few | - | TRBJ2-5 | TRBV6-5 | TGTGCCAGCAGTTACACGTCTCCGCAAGAGACCCAGTACTTC | CASSYTSPQETQYF
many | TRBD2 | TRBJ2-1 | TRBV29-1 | TGCAGCGCCCCTTCAGCGGGGGGCCCCAATGAGCAGTTCTTC | CSAPSAGGPNEQFF
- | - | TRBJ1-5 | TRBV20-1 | TGCAGTGCTAGAGACCCACAAATTGCCCACAATCAGCCCCAGCATTTT | CSARDPQIAHNQPQHF
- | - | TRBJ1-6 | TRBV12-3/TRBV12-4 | TGTGCCAGCAGGCTGGACGGGGATTCACCCCTCCACTTT | CASRLDGDSPLHF
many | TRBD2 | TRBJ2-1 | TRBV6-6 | TGTGCCAGCAGTTACCGGGGGGGGCTTTACAATGAGCAGTTCTTC | CASSYRGGLYNEQFF
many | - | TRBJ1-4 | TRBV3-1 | TGTGCCAGCAGCCACCTACACGAAAAACTGTTTTTT | CASSHLHEKLFF
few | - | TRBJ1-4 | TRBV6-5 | TGTGCCAGCAGTTACGATCCCTCTGAAAAACTGTTTTTT | CASSYDPSEKLFF
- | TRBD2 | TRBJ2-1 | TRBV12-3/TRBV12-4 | TGTGCCAGCCACTTTGGGGGGGTCCAATACAATGAGCAGTTCTTC | CASHFGGVQYNEQFF
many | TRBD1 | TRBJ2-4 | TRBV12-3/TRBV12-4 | TGTGCCAGCAGCGGGGACAGGGGATTTGCAAACATTCAGTACTTC | CASSGDRGFANIQYF
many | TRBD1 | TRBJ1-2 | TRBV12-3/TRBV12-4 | TGTGCCAGCAGTCCCGCAGGGGGCTATGGCTACACCTTC | CASSPAGGYGYTF
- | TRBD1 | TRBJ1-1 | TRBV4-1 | TGCGCCAGCAGCCTAGAAGGGGACAGGGAATCTTTCCCTGAAGCTTTCTTT | CASSLEGDRESFPEAFF
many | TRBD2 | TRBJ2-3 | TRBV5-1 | TGCGCCAGCAGCTCGGGACTAGACGATTTCACAGATACGCAGTATTTT | CASSSGLDDFTDTQYF
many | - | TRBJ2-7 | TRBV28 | TGTGCCAGCCTGACGAGGGGCGAGCAGTACTTC | CASLTRGEQYF
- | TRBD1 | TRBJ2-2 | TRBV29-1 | TGCAGCGTTGTTCGGGACAGGGACACCGGGGAGCTGTTTTTT | CSVVRDRDTGELFF
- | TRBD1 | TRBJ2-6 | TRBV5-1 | TGCGCCAGCAGCTTGGAATGGGCAGGGGGCCCTGGGGCCAACGTCCTGACTTTC | CASSLEWAGGPGANVLTF
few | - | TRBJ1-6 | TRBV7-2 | TGTGCCAGCAGCCTTAAACAGGCGCCCAATTCACCCCTCCACTTT | CASSLKQAPNSPLHF
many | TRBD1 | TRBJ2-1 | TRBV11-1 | TGTGCCAGCAGCAACCGGGACAGTAAAGGCAATGAGCAGTTCTTC | CASSNRDSKGNEQFF
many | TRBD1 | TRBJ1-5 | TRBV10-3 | TGTGCCATCAGTGAGTCGACAGGGGGGGATCAGCCCCAGCATTTT | CAISESTGGDQPQHF
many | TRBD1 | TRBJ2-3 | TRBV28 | TGTGCCAGCAGCTCAGGGGGCGCGGGCACAGATACGCAGTATTTT | CASSSGGAGTDTQYF
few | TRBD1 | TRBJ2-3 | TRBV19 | TGTGCCAGTAGTCTTCCGGACAGGTATAGCACAGATACGCAGTATTTT | CASSLPDRYSTDTQYF
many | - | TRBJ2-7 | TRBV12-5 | TGTGCTAGTGGCTTCACGGGCCGATCCTACGAGCAGTACTTC | CASGFTGRSYEQYF
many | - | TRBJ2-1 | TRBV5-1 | TGCGCCAGCAGCTTGGAGGAGTCAGGGGAAGCCTTCGCTGCTGGGCAGTTCTTC | CASSLEESGEAFAAGQFF
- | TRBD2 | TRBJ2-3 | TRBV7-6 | TGTGCCAGCAGCTTAATTAGCGGGGGGAGTAGCACAGATACGCAGTATTTT | CASSLISGGSSTDTQYF
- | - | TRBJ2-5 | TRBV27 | TGTGCCAGCCGGATTGCCCCGGGCCCGGCGGAGACCCAGTACTTC | CASRIAPGPAETQYF
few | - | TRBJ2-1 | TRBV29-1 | TGCAGCGTTGATTTGGGGGCAGGCAACAATGAGCAGTTCTTC | CSVDLGAGNNEQFF